The next 16 T cell receptor beta chains were all read from a single sample in a study of T-cell reconstitution after alpha-beta-depleted transplantation in children. Preparing the TCRbeta library involved the use of unique molecular identifiers. TCRdb independently ran MiXCR on the PCR reads; one entry per CDR3 protein. The sample yields 330,000 or so distinct CDR3 sequences, about a tenth seen once. Here the sequenced sample was PBMCs from the stem cell graft donor, taken from the stem cell graft. These receptors all stem from a human donor who donated a stem cell graft to a child with acute lymphoblastic leukemia.

This clonotype was counted between two and nine times. CDR3 sequence reads: CASSYKDREKLFF. The CDR3, as DNA: TGTGCCAGCAGCTACAAAGACAGGGAAAAACTGTTTTTT. This chain uses TRBV7-2 with TRBJ1-4, with D tentatively TRBD1 (6 bases). Germline V CDR1 and CDR2: SGHTA, FQGNSA. The CDR3 has 13 residues. The V gene lost 4 bases and the J gene lost 8 bases, with 11 bases spanning the gap. The full variable domain, in which reference TRBV7-2 and TRBJ1-4 provide the parts outside the CDR3, is GAGVSQSPSNKVTEKGKDVELRCDPISGHTALYWYRQSLGQGLEFLIYFQGNSAPDKSGLPSDRFSAERTGGSVSTLTIQRTQQEDSAVYLCASSYKDREKLFFGSGTQLSVL.

This clonotype was detected a few times. The rearrangement links TRBV27 to TRBJ2-5, with TRBD2 matching over 10 bases. CDR3 length equals 15 residues. Per the germline V gene, CDR1 is MNHEY and CDR2 is SMNVEV (reference sequence). With 2 bases clipped from V and 5 bases from J, the junction kept 5 bases outside the gene matches. Written as DNA, the CDR3 is TGTGCCAGCAGTTTACTAGCGGGAGTTTGGGAGACCCAGTACTTC. This gives the protein CASSLLAGVWETQYF.

The rearrangement joins TRBV7-8 to TRBJ1-1; 9 nucleotides agree with TRBD1. The CDR3 runs 19 residues. The germline V gene encodes CDR1 SGHVS and CDR2 FQNEAQ. V lost 1 base and J lost 1; bases outside the gene matches: 13. The CDR3: CASSLVVGDRGNPNTEAFF. The CDR3, as DNA: TGTGCCAGCAGCTTAGTAGTGGGCGACAGGGGGAACCCGAACACTGAAGCTTTCTTT.

This clonotype was detected ten times or more. This chain connects TRBV29-1 to TRBJ2-4; 12 positions agree with TRBD2. Germline values: CDR1 SQVTM, CDR2 ANQGSEA. The CDR3 is made up of 17 amino acids. With V trimmed by 1 base and J by 3 bases, 7 bases remained unmatched. The CDR3 loop reads CSVEGLAGGEGKNIQYF. Written as DNA, the CDR3 is TGCAGCGTTGAAGGGCTAGCGGGAGGGGAGGGCAAAAACATTCAGTACTTC.

The rearrangement links TRBV12-3 or TRBV12-4 to TRBJ1-1, with 7 positions matching TRBD1. The CDR3 has 14 amino acids. The junction had 10 bases not matched to a gene; V was cut back by 6 bases and J by 6 bases. CDR3 residues: CASSQNTGAPEAFF. CDR3 DNA: TGTGCCAGCAGCCAGAACACAGGGGCGCCTGAAGCTTTCTTT.

The chain joins TRBV7-9 to TRBJ2-7; tentative D call: TRBD2 (6 bases). CDR3 length: 15 amino acids. Germline CDR1 SEHNR, CDR2 FQNEAQ (reference sequence). V shed 4 bases and J shed 3 bases, with 16 bases lying between them. The CDR3 protein is CASSSTGTDYYEQYF. CDR3 bases: TGTGCCAGCAGCTCTACCGGGACTGACTACTACGAGCAGTACTTC.

The rearrangement links TRBV19 to TRBJ2-4, with D possibly being TRBD2 (6 bases). This CDR3 has 14 residues. V was cut by 3 bases and J by 8 bases, with 14 bases left in between. The germline CDR1 and CDR2 sequences are LNHDA and SQIVND (reference sequence). DNA of the CDR3: TGTGCCAGTAGTATCCGGCTAGCGAGTGACATTCAGTACTTC. Protein sequence: CASSIRLASDIQYF.

This clonotype has ten or more counts. The chain joins TRBV13 to TRBJ2-7; 7 nucleotides line up with TRBD1. The trim removed 4 bases at V and 1 base at J, leaving 4 bases unmatched. The CDR3 has 14 residues. Germline assignment: CDR1 PRHDT and CDR2 FYEKMQ (reference sequence). CDR3 sequence: CASSSGTASYEQYF. The CDR3 DNA sequence: TGTGCCAGCAGCTCCGGGACAGCATCCTACGAGCAGTACTTC.

V is TRBV5-6 and J is TRBJ1-4, with no clear D. The V gene's germline CDR1 is SGHDT and CDR2 YYEEEE. CDR3 size: 17 residues. The germline V and J ends were trimmed by 2 bases and 8 bases, with 22 bases remaining between them. The CDR3 reads CASSFFASREINEKLFF. CDR3 nucleotides: TGTGCCAGCAGCTTCTTCGCCTCAAGGGAGATTAACGAAAAACTGTTTTTT.

This clonotype came up a few times. This chain links TRBV5-1 with TRBJ1-6; TRBD1 agrees at 8 bases. The junction had 6 bases not matched to a gene; V was cut back by 3 bases and J by 10 bases. CDR3 length: 14 residues. CDR1 is SGHRS, CDR2 YFSETQ, per germline. CDR3 in amino acids: CASSSDRVGSPLHF. The DNA of the CDR3 is TGCGCCAGCAGCTCGGACAGGGTCGGATCACCCCTCCACTTT.

This clonotype was seen only a few times. The chain links TRBV4-2 to TRBJ2-1; TRBD2 is a possible D gene (5 bases). This CDR3 is 14 amino acids long. V lost 0 bases to trimming and J lost 8 bases, with 11 bases between them. CDR1 and CDR2 from the germline V gene are LGHNA and YNFKEQ. CDR3 sequence (DNA): TGTGCCAGCAGCCAAGAGGGTCAGAGGGATGAGCAGTTCTTC. Translated: CASSQEGQRDEQFF.

This clonotype was observed a few times. The chain couples TRBV5-6 to TRBJ1-2; D is ambiguous. The V end was cut by 0 bases, the J end by 2 bases, with 8 bases between. Germline CDR1 and CDR2: SGHDT and YYEEEE. The CDR3 spans 14 residues. The CDR3 bases are TGTGCCAGCAGCTTGGAACCGAACAACTATGGCTACACCTTC. It specifies CASSLEPNNYGYTF. Filled out from reference TRBV5-6 and TRBJ1-2, the complete variable domain reads DAGVTQSPTHLIKTRGQQVTLRCSPKSGHDTVSWYQQALGQGPQFIFQYYEEEERQRGNFPDRFSGHQFPNYSSELNVNALLLGDSALYLCASSLEPNNYGYTFGSGTRLTVV.

This clonotype was observed a handful of times. The V gene is TRBV4-1, the J gene TRBJ1-2; no clear D gene. Germline CDR1 MGHRA, CDR2 YSYEKL. This CDR3 spans 16 amino acids. The ends were cut back, 0 bases at V and 1 base at J, with 12 bases in the middle. CDR3 in DNA: TGCGCCAGCAGCCAAGAGGGCGGGAGTAATAACTATGGCTACACCTTC. Translated, it gives CASSQEGGSNNYGYTF.

The chain employs TRBV5-5 and TRBJ2-1; D is unclear. CDR1 and CDR2 (germline): SGHKS, YYEKEE (reference sequence). The CDR3 covers 14 residues. The ends were cut back, 8 bases at V and 1 base at J, with 13 bases in the middle. CDR3 DNA sequence: TGTGCCAGTGGGCTCCTTTGGTCCTACAATGAGCAGTTCTTC. The encoded protein is CASGLLWSYNEQFF.

The sample holds a few counts of this clonotype. The chain joins TRBV20-1 to TRBJ2-2, with no clear D. The CDR3 spans 13 residues. Trimming removed 4 bases at V and 1 base at J, with 7 bases between. Germline CDR1 and CDR2: DFQATT and SNEGSKA (reference sequence). The CDR3 here is CSATEMNTGELFF. The CDR3, as DNA: TGCAGTGCTACAGAAATGAACACCGGGGAGCTGTTTTTT.

In its sample, this clonotype was seen a few times. This chain links TRBV20-1 with TRBJ2-7; 9 bases are a match to TRBD2. Germline lookup yields CDR1 DFQATT and CDR2 SNEGSKA (reference sequence). The CDR3 totals 15 residues. V trimming: 0 bases; J trimming: 2 bases; junction bases outside the gene matches: 5. The CDR3 spells CSARDGLALTYEQYF. CDR3 nucleotide sequence: TGCAGTGCTAGAGATGGACTAGCGCTTACCTACGAGCAGTACTTC.